Shown below are 9 T cell receptor beta chains from a single sample sequenced in a study of blood T cell repertoires in COVID-19. Only in-frame clones appear in the TCRdb table, and some are missing; sequencing was by immunoSEQ multiplex PCR. Among 70,000 to 100,000 clones listed, roughly 72% were seen once. The sample comprised peripheral blood. The receptors here all came from a woman in her sixties or seventies in a cohort sampled during active or convalescent COVID-19.

The rearrangement links TRBV19 to TRBJ1-2; no clear D. The CDR3 runs 13 residues. Germline CDR1 LNHDA, CDR2 SQIVND (reference sequence). V gave up 1 base and J gave up 2 bases, with 5 bases separating them. The chain's CDR3 is CASSIGRNYGYTF. CDR3 bases: TGTGCCAGTAGTATAGGGCGGAACTATGGCTACACCTTC.

This clone appeared a single time. This chain uses TRBV5-6 with TRBJ2-7, with 10 bases lining up with TRBD1. The CDR3 has 14 residues. The V gene's germline CDR1 is SGHDT and CDR2 YYEEEE. J lost 7 bases, V lost 2 bases, and 6 bases had no gene match. CDR3 in amino acids: CASSLRDRGREQYF. DNA for the CDR3: TGTGCCAGCAGCTTAAGGGACAGGGGTCGGGAGCAGTACTTC.

The V and J genes are TRBV4-3 and TRBJ2-1; TRBD1 is a possible D gene (7 bases). Looked up from germline, CDR1 is LGHNA and CDR2 is YSLEER. The CDR3 is made up of 16 amino acids. Trimming took off 4 bases at V and 4 bases at J, with 17 bases between the two ends. In nucleotides, the CDR3 is TGCGCCAGCAGCCCGTACCAGGGGGACTTTTACAATGAGCAGTTCTTC. Translated: CASSPYQGDFYNEQFF.

The genes are TRBV5-4 and TRBJ1-2; 8 bases map to TRBD1. Germline assignment: CDR1 SGHNT and CDR2 YYREEE (reference sequence). This CDR3 is built from 13 residues. The V and J ends lost 5 bases and 8 bases, in that order; junction bases with no gene match: 8. CDR3 in DNA: TGTGCCAGCAGTCGGCAGGGGGCATGGGGCTACACCTTC. It codes for CASSRQGAWGYTF.

The J gene is TRBJ1-3, the V gene TRBV7-2; 12 bases fit TRBD1. Losses at the gene ends were 5 bases for V and 4 bases for J; bases not matched to a gene: 6. The CDR3 is 16 amino acids. CDR1 is SGHTA and CDR2 is FQGNSA in the germline V gene. In DNA form, the CDR3 reads TGTGCCAGCAGCCCCGGGACAGGGGGCTACGGAAACACCATATATTTT. This translates into CASSPGTGGYGNTIYF.

The table lists this clone with a count of one. This chain joins TRBV21-1 and TRBJ2-2; the table's D call TRBD2 went unverified against the DNA. TRBV21-1 is a known pseudogene. This CDR3 comprises 16 residues. The CDR3 loop reads CASSKVASERSGELFF. The CDR3 nucleotides are TGTGCCAGCAGCAAAGTGGCTAGCGAAAGGTCCGGGGAGCTGTTTTTT.

J is TRBJ2-3 and V is TRBV13, with TRBD2 as a possible D gene (5 bases). V was clipped by 0 bases and J by 5 bases, with 15 bases between them. The CDR3 is 16 residues long. Looked up from germline, CDR1 is PRHDT and CDR2 is FYEKMQ (reference sequence). CDR3 sequence: CASSLGMGWEQDTQYF. CDR3 sequence (DNA): TGTGCCAGCAGCTTAGGAATGGGGTGGGAGCAAGATACGCAGTATTTT.

A few counts support this clone. V gene TRBV5-6 combines with J gene TRBJ2-3, with D possibly matching TRBD2 (5 bases). The V gene lost 0 bases and the J gene lost 9 bases, with 8 bases spanning the gap. Looked up from germline, CDR1 is SGHDT and CDR2 is YYEEEE. This CDR3 is 12 amino acids long. DNA for the CDR3: TGTGCCAGCAGCTTGGTAGGGAGCACGCAGTATTTT. Translated, it gives CASSLVGSTQYF.

The rearrangement uses TRBV5-8 and TRBJ1-2; D unresolved. Trimming removed 5 bases from V and 4 bases from J, with 15 bases in between. This CDR3 contains 14 residues. Germline V lookup: CDR1 SGHTS, CDR2 YDEGEE. Written as DNA, the CDR3 is TGTGCCAGCAGGCCAGCTTGGTCGGGCTATGGCTACACCTTC. It translates to CASRPAWSGYGYTF.